This T cell receptor (beta chain) was recovered during a study of blood T cell repertoires in COVID-19. CDR1 is SGHTA and CDR2 is FQGTGA in the germline V gene. This CDR3 has 17 residues. The ends lost 2 bases at V and 9 bases at J; junction bases unmatched: 14. Assay: immunoSEQ multiplex PCR; the TCRdb copy retains only in-frame clones and omits some. Of 400,000 or so clones detected, approximately 87% appear once; the ten largest clones hold less than 2.5%. Enrolled through a virtual design, the participants were between 18 and 89 years of age and came from fewer than 30 US areas. The J gene is TRBJ2-1, the V gene TRBV7-3, with TRBD2 identical over 9 bases. The sequence was collected from a man between 35 and 55 years old in a cohort exposed to, infected with or recovered from COVID-19 (not recorded which). The material sequenced was PBMCs or T cells enriched from blood (not recorded which). The CDR3 here is CASSLESGRGRAGEQFF. CDR3 in DNA: TGTGCCAGCAGCTTAGAATCCGGGCGCGGGAGGGCCGGTGAGCAGTTCTTC.